Listed below are T cell receptor beta chains from one sample, sequenced in a study of early T cells in non-severe SARS-CoV-2 infection. TCRdb re-called the 5' RACE reads through MiXCR, storing one row per CDR3 protein. The sample lists about 84,000 distinct CDR3 sequences; roughly an eighth were seen once. The sample was whole blood. These receptor sequences come from an adult who was a healthcare worker with PCR-confirmed SARS-CoV-2 infection or an uninfected control (not recorded which). CDR3s include the opening cysteine and the closing phenylalanine or tryptophan. A D gene is named only where the DNA matches it firmly. Clone sizes are given selectively: once, few, many, or a class where the clone is expanded.

cdr3_nt	cdr3_aa	j_call	v_call	d_call	clone_size
TGTGCCAGTAGTATATCCCAGGGGGCATATAGCAATCAGCCCCAGCATTTT	CASSISQGAYSNQPQHF	TRBJ1-5	TRBV19	TRBD1	many
TGTGCCAGCAGCGTAGTTCCTAACTATGGCTACACCTTC	CASSVVPNYGYTF	TRBJ1-2	TRBV9	.	.
TGTGCCAGCAGCTCTGGGGGCAGTAATTCACCCCTCCACTTT	CASSSGGSNSPLHF	TRBJ1-6	TRBV7-2	.	many
TGTGCCAGCAGTCAGAAGAGTATCCAGTATTTT	CASSQKSIQYF	TRBJ2-3	TRBV6-5	.	.
TGTGCCAGCACTTCCCCCCCCCTGCGGCACTACGAGCAGTACTTC	CASTSPPLRHYEQYF	TRBJ2-7	TRBV6-2/TRBV6-3	.	few
TGTGCCAGCAGCTTCGCCGTGAACACCGGGGAGCTGTTTTTT	CASSFAVNTGELFF	TRBJ2-2	TRBV7-3	.	many
TGTGCCTGGAGTCCGGGACAGATCTCAACTAATGAAAAACTGTTTTTT	CAWSPGQISTNEKLFF	TRBJ1-4	TRBV30	TRBD1	few
TGTGCCAGCAGTGATCTGGGACTAGCGGACGCTAGGCTCTACAATGAGCAGTTCTTC	CASSDLGLADARLYNEQFF	TRBJ2-1	TRBV2	TRBD2	many
TGCAGTGCTTTTGGACTAGCGGGGGGCCCCACCTACGAGCAGTACTTC	CSAFGLAGGPTYEQYF	TRBJ2-7	TRBV20-1	TRBD2	few
TGTGCCAGCAGCAAACGAAGGGGACTAGCAGCGTATTTT	CASSKRRGLAAYF	TRBJ2-3	TRBV21-1	.	few
TGTGCCAGCAGTGCAGGGGGCCTGAACACTGAAGCTTTCTTT	CASSAGGLNTEAFF	TRBJ1-1	TRBV28	TRBD1	few
TGTGCCAGCAGCCACAGGGGGGCCGGGGAGCTGTTTTTT	CASSHRGAGELFF	TRBJ2-2	TRBV27	TRBD1	many